The present T cell receptor beta chain was sequenced within a study of T cells in Graves' hyperthyroidism and ophthalmopathy. Note on this clonotype: A much larger clonotype is one base distant, so this may be a read error.

The TCR beta CDR3 regions underwent amplification using RNA transcripts as the source. An initial round of RT-PCR targeting the TCR CDR3 relied on the HTBI primer set. Via MiXCR, TCRdb re-called the multiplex PCR reads, giving one row per CDR3 protein. The sample holds 500,000 to 750,000 distinct CDR3 sequences, around 45% seen once. The CDR3 extends over 14 amino acids. Looked up from germline, CDR1 is SNHLY and CDR2 is FYNNEI. The sample taken for sequencing was peripheral blood or thyroid tissue (not recorded which). V is TRBV2 and J is TRBJ2-5; D possibly corresponds to TRBD2 (6 bases). This TCR was sampled from a woman aged 18-29 years with Graves' hyperthyroidism. The CDR3 DNA reads TGTGCCAGCAGGCTGGCGGGGAGGAGGGAGACCCAGTGCTTC. Translating it yields CASRLAGRRETQCF. Full variable domain (rest looked up from reference TRBV2 and TRBJ2-5): EPEVTQTPSHQVTQMGQEVILRCVPISNHLYFYWYRQILGQKVEFLVSFYNNEISEKSEIFDDQFSVERPDGSNFTLKIRSTKLEDSAMYFCASRLAGRRETQCFGPGTRLLVL.